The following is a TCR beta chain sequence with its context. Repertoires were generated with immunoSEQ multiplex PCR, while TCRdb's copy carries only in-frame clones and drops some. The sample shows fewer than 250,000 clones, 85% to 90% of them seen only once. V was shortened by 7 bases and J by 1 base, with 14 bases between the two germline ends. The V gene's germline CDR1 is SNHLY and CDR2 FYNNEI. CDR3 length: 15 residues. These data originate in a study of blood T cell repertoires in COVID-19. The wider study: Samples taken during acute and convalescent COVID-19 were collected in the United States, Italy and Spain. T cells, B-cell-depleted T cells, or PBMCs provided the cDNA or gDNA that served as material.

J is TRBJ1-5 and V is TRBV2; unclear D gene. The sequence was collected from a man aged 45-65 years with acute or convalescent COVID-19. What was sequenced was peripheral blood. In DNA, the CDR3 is TGTGCCAGCACTGAGATCGCACACAGCAATCAGCCCCAGCATTTT. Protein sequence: CASTEIAHSNQPQHF.